The 13 T cell receptor beta chains listed next were all sequenced from one sample in a study of T cell repertoires in cytomegalovirus infection. TCRdb passed the reads through MiXCR, listing each CDR3 protein once. The repertoire holds roughly 730,000 distinct CDR3 sequences, with around 30% as singletons. No antigen has been identified for these receptors. The specimen was cultured PBMCs, collected from culture after CMV antigen stimulation. The receptors stem from a human donor in good health (CMV status not recorded). Some clones in this sample may be carry-over from other donors' samples.

This clonotype was seen a few times. The chain has TRBV6-1 and TRBJ1-5, with a tentative D call TRBD1 (5 bases). The CDR3 length is 14 residues. V was shortened by 1 base and J by 4 bases, with 8 bases between the two germline ends. CDR1 is MNHNS and CDR2 is SASEGT in the germline V gene. CDR3 sequence reads: CASSEGGANQPQHF. DNA of the CDR3: TGTGCCAGCAGTGAAGGAGGGGCAAATCAGCCCCAGCATTTT.

J is TRBJ2-7 and V is TRBV27; D may correspond to TRBD1 or TRBD2 (5 bases each). Germline loops: CDR1 MNHEY, CDR2 SMNVEV (reference sequence). Deletions cut 6 bases from V and 5 bases from J, with 14 bases between. This CDR3 has 13 residues. The CDR3: CASSLEGSNEQYF. DNA of the CDR3: TGTGCCAGCAGCCTAGAGGGGTCTAACGAGCAGTACTTC.

This chain connects TRBV12-3 or TRBV12-4 to TRBJ1-3; D might be TRBD1 (5 bases). V was clipped by 8 bases and J by 0 bases, with 11 bases between them. The CDR3 is made up of 14 amino acids. The CDR3 bases are TGTGCCAGCGAAGGCGACAGCTCTGGAAACACCATATATTTT. Translating it yields CASEGDSSGNTIYF.

The chain joins TRBV29-1 to TRBJ2-1; D is uncertain. Looked up from germline, CDR1 is SQVTM and CDR2 is ANQGSEA. The CDR3 is 13 amino acids. V was trimmed by 3 bases and J by 9 bases, leaving 15 bases between them. The CDR3 reads CSVDPRGYGEQFF. CDR3 coding DNA: TGCAGCGTTGACCCTAGAGGTTACGGTGAGCAGTTCTTC.

This chain connects TRBV25-1 to TRBJ2-1, with 10 bases matching TRBD2. Trimming at V came to 3 bases and at J to 6 bases, leaving 8 bases not matched to a gene. From germline, CDR1 is MGHDK and CDR2 SYGVNS. The length of the CDR3 is 16 residues. The DNA for the CDR3 is TGTGCCAGCAGTGAGTCTCTAGCGGGAGTAGGCAATGAGCAGTTCTTC. Translation gives CASSESLAGVGNEQFF. Full variable domain (missing parts from reference TRBV25-1 and TRBJ2-1): EADIYQTPRYLVIGTGKKITLECSQTMGHDKMYWYQQDPGMELHLIHYSYGVNSTEKGDLSSESTVSRIRTEHFPLTLESARPSHTSQYLCASSESLAGVGNEQFFGPGTRLTVL.

CDR3 protein: CASSPPSGPPLHF. The CDR3 nucleotides are TGTGCCAGCAGCCCTCCGTCGGGCCCGCCCCTCCACTTT. The chain uses TRBV5-6 and TRBJ1-6; the D is unclear. The CDR3 has 13 amino acids. Germline values: CDR1 SGHDT, CDR2 YYEEEE. Trimming removed 4 bases from V and 13 bases from J, with 15 bases in between. Complete variable domain (other parts from reference TRBV5-6 and TRBJ1-6): DAGVTQSPTHLIKTRGQQVTLRCSPKSGHDTVSWYQQALGQGPQFIFQYYEEEERQRGNFPDRFSGHQFPNYSSELNVNALLLGDSALYLCASSPPSGPPLHFGNGTRLTVT.

This clonotype showed up just a few times. The V and J genes are TRBV7-6 and TRBJ2-1, with TRBD1 as a possible D gene (5 bases). Trimming shortened V by 5 bases and J by 6 bases, and 17 bases separated the two germline ends. This CDR3 is 15 amino acids long. The V gene's germline CDR1 is SGHVS and CDR2 FNYEAQ. CDR3 residues: CASSPSPSRGNEQFF. The CDR3 DNA reads as TGTGCCAGCAGCCCGAGCCCTTCAAGGGGCAATGAGCAGTTCTTC. The entire variable domain, with the rest obtained from reference TRBV7-6 and TRBJ2-1, is as follows: GAGVSQSPRYKVTKRGQDVALRCDPISGHVSLYWYRQALGQGPEFLTYFNYEAQQDKSGLPNDRFSAERPEGSISTLTIQRTEQRDSAMYRCASSPSPSRGNEQFFGPGTRLTVL.

This chain connects TRBV27 to TRBJ2-3, with 10 bases identical to TRBD1. CDR3 size: 15 residues. Germline lookup yields CDR1 MNHEY and CDR2 SMNVEV (reference sequence). Trimming cost V 5 bases and J 4 bases; bases outside gene matches: 6. The DNA of the CDR3 is TGTGCCAGCAGTCGACGACAGGGGGCGGCAGATACGCAGTATTTT. Translated, it gives CASSRRQGAADTQYF.

This clonotype was seen a handful of times. This chain connects TRBV20-1 to TRBJ1-2; a possible D gene is TRBD1 (5 bases). In germline, CDR1 is DFQATT, CDR2 SNEGSKA (reference sequence). This CDR3 is 13 amino acids long. V was pared by 3 bases and J by 4 bases, with 12 bases between. The CDR3 reads CSARIGGTYGYTF. The CDR3 DNA reads TGCAGTGCTAGGATCGGGGGGACCTATGGCTACACCTTC.

This clonotype was seen just once. This chain connects TRBV27 to TRBJ2-7; 8 bases are a match to TRBD2. The CDR3 is 15 amino acids. V lost 4 bases, J lost 0 bases, and 5 bases stayed unmatched. CDR1 MNHEY and CDR2 SMNVEV come from the germline V gene (reference sequence). Written as DNA, the CDR3 is TGTGCCAGCAGTTACTCTAGCGGGTTCTCCTACGAGCAGTACTTC. It yields the protein CASSYSSGFSYEQYF.

This clonotype was seen a handful of times. CDR3: CSAGTGSYEQYF. The CDR3 bases are TGCAGTGCCGGGACCGGGTCCTACGAGCAGTACTTC. This rearrangement joins TRBV20-1 to TRBJ2-7; D might be TRBD1 or TRBD2, each matching 5 bases. Germline values: CDR1 DFQATT, CDR2 SNEGSKA (reference sequence). There are 12 residues in the CDR3. The V end lost 6 bases, the J end lost 1 base, and 10 bases lay between the germline ends.

This chain joins TRBV2 and TRBJ2-1; 8 bases are a match to TRBD1. V gave up 4 bases and J gave up 4 bases; unmatched junction bases: 6. The CDR3 runs 15 residues. Germline CDR1 is SNHLY and CDR2 is FYNNEI. CDR3 nucleotides: TGTGCCAGCAGTGGGTCGGGACAGGTTTACAATGAGCAGTTCTTC. As protein: CASSGSGQVYNEQFF.

This chain's CDR3 is CASSILQPGDTQYF. In DNA form, the CDR3 reads TGTGCCAGTAGTATTCTCCAGCCTGGGGATACGCAGTATTTT. V and J are TRBV19 and TRBJ2-3; D gene unclear. The ends were cut back, 3 bases at V and 6 bases at J, with 13 bases in the middle. Germline V gene data show CDR1 as LNHDA and CDR2 as SQIVND (reference sequence). The CDR3 has 14 amino acids. Drawing the rest from reference TRBV19 and TRBJ2-3, the complete variable domain is DGGITQSPKYLFRKEGQNVTLSCEQNLNHDAMYWYRQDPGQGLRLIYYSQIVNDFQKGDIAEGYSVSREKKESFPLTVTSAQKNPTAFYLCASSILQPGDTQYFGPGTRLTVL.